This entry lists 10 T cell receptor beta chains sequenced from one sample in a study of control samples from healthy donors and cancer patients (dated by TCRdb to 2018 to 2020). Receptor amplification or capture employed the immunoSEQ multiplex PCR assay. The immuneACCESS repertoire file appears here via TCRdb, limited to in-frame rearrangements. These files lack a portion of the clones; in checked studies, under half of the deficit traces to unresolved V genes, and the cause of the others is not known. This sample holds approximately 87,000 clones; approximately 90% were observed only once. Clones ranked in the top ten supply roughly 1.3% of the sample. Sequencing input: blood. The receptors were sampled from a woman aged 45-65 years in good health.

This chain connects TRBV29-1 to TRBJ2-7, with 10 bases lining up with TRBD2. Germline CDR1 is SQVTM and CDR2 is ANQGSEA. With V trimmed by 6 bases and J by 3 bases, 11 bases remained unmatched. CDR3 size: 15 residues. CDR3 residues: CSVSEQREGRYEQYF. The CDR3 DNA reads TGCAGCGTCTCCGAACAGCGGGAGGGCCGCTACGAGCAGTACTTC.

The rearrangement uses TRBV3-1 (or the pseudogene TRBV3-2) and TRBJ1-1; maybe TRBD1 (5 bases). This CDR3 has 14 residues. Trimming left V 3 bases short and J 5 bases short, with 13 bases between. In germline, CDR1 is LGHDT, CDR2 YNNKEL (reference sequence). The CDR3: CASSQGDVRTEAFF. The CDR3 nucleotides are TGTGCCAGCAGCCAGGGGGACGTTAGGACTGAAGCTTTCTTT.

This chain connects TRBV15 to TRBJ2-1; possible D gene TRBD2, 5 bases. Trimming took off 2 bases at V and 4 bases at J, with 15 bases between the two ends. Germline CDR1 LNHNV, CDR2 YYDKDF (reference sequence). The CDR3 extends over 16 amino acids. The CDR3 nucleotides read TGTGCCACCAGCAGATCCCAGCGGCTCGCTTACAATGAGCAGTTCTTC. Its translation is CATSRSQRLAYNEQFF. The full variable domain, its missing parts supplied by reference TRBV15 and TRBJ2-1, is DAMVIQNPRYQVTQFGKPVTLSCSQTLNHNVMYWYQQKSSQAPKLLFHYYDKDFNNEADTPDNFQSRRPNTSFCFLDIRSPGLGDTAMYLCATSRSQRLAYNEQFFGPGTRLTVL.

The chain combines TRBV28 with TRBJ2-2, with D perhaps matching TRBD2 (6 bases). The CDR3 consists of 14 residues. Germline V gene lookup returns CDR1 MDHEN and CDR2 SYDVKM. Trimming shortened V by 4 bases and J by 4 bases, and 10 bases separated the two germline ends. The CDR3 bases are TGTGCCAGCAGTTCTGGAGGGGCCACCGGGGAGCTGTTTTTT. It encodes CASSSGGATGELFF.

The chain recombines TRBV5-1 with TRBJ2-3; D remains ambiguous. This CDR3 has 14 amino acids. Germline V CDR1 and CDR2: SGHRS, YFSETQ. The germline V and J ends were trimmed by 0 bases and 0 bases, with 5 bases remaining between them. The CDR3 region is CASSLGASTDTQYF. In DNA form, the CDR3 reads TGCGCCAGCAGCTTGGGGGCTAGCACAGATACGCAGTATTTT.

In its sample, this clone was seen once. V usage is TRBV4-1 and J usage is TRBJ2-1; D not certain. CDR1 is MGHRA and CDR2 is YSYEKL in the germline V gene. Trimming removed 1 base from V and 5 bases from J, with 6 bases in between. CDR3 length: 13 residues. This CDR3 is CASSQVTDNEQFF. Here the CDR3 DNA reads TGCGCCAGCAGCCAAGTAACTGACAATGAGCAGTTCTTC.

CDR3 region: CASRAGDYRDPYEQYF. In DNA, the CDR3 is TGTGCCAGCAGGGCGGGAGACTACCGGGATCCCTACGAGCAGTACTTC. The chain carries TRBV5-8 and TRBJ2-7; TRBD2 matches 7 bases. The CDR3 is 16 residues long. V trimming: 5 bases; J trimming: 2 bases; junction bases outside the gene matches: 13. The germline CDR1 and CDR2 sequences are SGHTS and YDEGEE.

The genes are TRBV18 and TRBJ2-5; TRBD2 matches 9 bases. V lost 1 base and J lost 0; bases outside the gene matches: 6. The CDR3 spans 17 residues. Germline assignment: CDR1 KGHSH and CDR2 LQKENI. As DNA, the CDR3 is TGTGCCAGCTCACCACGACGGGCGGGAGGGTACCAAGAGACCCAGTACTTC. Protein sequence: CASSPRRAGGYQETQYF.

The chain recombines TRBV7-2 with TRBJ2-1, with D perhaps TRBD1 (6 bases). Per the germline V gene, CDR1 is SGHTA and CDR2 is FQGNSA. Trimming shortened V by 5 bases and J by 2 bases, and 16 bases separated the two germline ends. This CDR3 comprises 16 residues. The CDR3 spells CASSPPQGIPYNEQFF. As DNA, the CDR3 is TGTGCCAGCAGCCCCCCACAGGGAATTCCCTACAATGAGCAGTTCTTC.

The CDR3 reads CATSRGGQVGEKLFF. The DNA of the CDR3 is TGTGCCACCAGCAGAGGGGGACAGGTCGGTGAAAAACTGTTTTTT. V gene TRBV15 combines with J gene TRBJ1-4, with 8 bases that match TRBD1. This CDR3 contains 15 residues. V dropped 1 base and J dropped 7; count of bases not matched to a gene: 5. Germline assignment: CDR1 LNHNV and CDR2 YYDKDF (reference sequence).